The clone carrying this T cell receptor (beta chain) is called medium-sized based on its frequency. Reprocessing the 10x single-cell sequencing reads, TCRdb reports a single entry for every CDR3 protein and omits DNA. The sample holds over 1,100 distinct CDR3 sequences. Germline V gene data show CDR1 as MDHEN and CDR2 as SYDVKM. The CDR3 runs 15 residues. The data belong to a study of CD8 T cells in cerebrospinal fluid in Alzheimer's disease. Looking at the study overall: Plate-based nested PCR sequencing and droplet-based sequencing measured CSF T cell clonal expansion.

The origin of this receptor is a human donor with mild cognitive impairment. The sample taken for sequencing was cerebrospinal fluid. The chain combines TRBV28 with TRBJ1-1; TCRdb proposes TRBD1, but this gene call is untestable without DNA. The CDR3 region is CASSLWTGGYTEAFF.